This TCR beta chain stems from a study of blood T cell repertoires in COVID-19. Germline values: CDR1 GTSNPN, CDR2 SVGIG (reference sequence). This CDR3 comprises 13 residues. Libraries were prepared by immunoSEQ multiplex PCR; TCRdb keeps only in-frame clonotypes and omits some of them. The sample consists of 70,000 or so clones, approximately 84% of them appearing once. The sequence came from a man over 45 with COVID-19, enrolled during active disease. Sequenced material: peripheral blood. The V and J genes are TRBV30 and TRBJ2-7, with D tentatively TRBD2 (7 bases). CDR3 residues: CAFGGGGTYEQYF. CDR3 nucleotides: TGTGCTTTTGGAGGGGGGGGAACCTACGAGCAGTACTTC.